The 3 T cell receptor beta chains reported below all come from one sample, sequenced in a study of T cell changes during pregnancy in multiple sclerosis. Generated by immunoSEQ multiplex PCR, the TCRdb table keeps only in-frame clones and is missing some. Of roughly 84,000 clones in the sample, roughly 95% are singletons; the top ten hold around 1.4%. Material: peripheral blood, obtained in the third trimester of pregnancy. These receptors were collected from a female donor in good health, enrolled as a control in a pregnancy study.

The rearrangement links TRBV7-9 to TRBJ2-6, with TRBD1 matching 11 bases. CDR3 length: 18 residues. V lost 4 bases and J lost 2; bases outside the gene matches: 7. Germline-derived CDR1 and CDR2 are SEHNR and FQNEAQ (reference sequence). Written as DNA, the CDR3 is TGTGCCAGCAGCTCCGGACAGGGGGCGTTCCCTGGGGCCAACGTCCTGACTTTC. This sequence encodes CASSSGQGAFPGANVLTF.

This chain uses TRBV29-1 with TRBJ2-3, with TRBD2 matching 9 bases. Per the germline V gene, CDR1 is SQVTM and CDR2 is ANQGSEA. Losses at the gene ends were 3 bases for V and 4 bases for J; bases not matched to a gene: 26. The CDR3 contains 21 residues. The CDR3 loop is CSVEAPSGTAIAGVKPDTQYF. In nucleotides, the CDR3 is TGCAGCGTTGAGGCCCCGTCCGGGACAGCCATAGCGGGAGTTAAACCAGATACGCAGTATTTT.

This clone appeared a single time. This chain joins TRBV18 and TRBJ1-4, with 9 bases that match TRBD1. The junction had 6 bases not matched to a gene; V was cut back by 4 bases and J by 6 bases. CDR3 length: 15 amino acids. Germline loops: CDR1 KGHSH, CDR2 LQKENI. CDR3 bases: TGTGCCAGCTCACAAAGGACAGGGGAGGATGAAAAACTGTTTTTT. It codes for CASSQRTGEDEKLFF.